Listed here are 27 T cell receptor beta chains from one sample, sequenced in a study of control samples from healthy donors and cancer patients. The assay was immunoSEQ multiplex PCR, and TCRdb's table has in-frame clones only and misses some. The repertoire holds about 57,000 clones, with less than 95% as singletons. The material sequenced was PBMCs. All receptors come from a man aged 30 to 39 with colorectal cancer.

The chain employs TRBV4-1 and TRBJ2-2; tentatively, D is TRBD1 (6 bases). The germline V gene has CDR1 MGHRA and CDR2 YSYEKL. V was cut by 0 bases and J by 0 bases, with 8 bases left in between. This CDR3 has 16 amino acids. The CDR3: CASSQEDRSNTGELFF. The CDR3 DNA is TGCGCCAGCAGCCAAGAGGACAGATCGAACACCGGGGAGCTGTTTTTT.

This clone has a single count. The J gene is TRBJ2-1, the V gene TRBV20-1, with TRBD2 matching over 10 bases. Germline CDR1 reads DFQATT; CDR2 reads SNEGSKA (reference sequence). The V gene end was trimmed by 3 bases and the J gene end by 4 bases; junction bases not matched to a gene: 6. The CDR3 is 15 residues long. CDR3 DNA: TGCAGTGCTAGTGCTACTAGCGGGGCTTACAATGAGCAGTTCTTC. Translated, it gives CSASATSGAYNEQFF.

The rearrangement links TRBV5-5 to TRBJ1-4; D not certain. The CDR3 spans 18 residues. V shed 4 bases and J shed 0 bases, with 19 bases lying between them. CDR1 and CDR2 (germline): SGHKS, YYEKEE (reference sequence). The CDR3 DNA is TGTGCCAGCAGCCCGGACCCGGCAAAGATAACAACTAATGAAAAACTGTTTTTT. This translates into CASSPDPAKITTNEKLFF.

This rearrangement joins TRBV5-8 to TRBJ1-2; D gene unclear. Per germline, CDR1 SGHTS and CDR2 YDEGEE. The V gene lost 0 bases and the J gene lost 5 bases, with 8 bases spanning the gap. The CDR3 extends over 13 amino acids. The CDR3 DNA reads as TGTGCCAGCAGCTTGGGGACTGCATATGGCTACACCTTC. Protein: CASSLGTAYGYTF.

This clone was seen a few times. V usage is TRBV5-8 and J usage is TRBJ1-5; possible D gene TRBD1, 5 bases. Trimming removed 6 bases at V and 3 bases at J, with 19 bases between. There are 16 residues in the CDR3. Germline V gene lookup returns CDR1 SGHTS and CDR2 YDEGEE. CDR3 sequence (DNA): TGTGCCAGCAACAGACCGACAGACGGATTCAATCAGCCCCAGCATTTT. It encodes CASNRPTDGFNQPQHF.

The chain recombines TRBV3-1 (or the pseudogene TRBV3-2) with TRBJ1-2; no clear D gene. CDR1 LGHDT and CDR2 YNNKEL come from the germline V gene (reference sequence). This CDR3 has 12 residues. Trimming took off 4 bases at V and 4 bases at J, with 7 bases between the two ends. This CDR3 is CASSPGFYGYTF. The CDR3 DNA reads TGTGCCAGCAGCCCGGGATTCTATGGCTACACCTTC.

This CDR3 reads CASSLAGQEAVTNEKLFF. The DNA for the CDR3 is TGTGCCAGCAGCTTAGCTGGGCAGGAGGCGGTAACTAATGAAAAACTGTTTTTT. This chain links TRBV11-3 with TRBJ1-4; D not certain. The length of the CDR3 is 18 residues. Germline CDR1 and CDR2: SGHNT and YENEEA. The germline V and J ends were trimmed by 1 base and 1 base, with 16 bases remaining between them.

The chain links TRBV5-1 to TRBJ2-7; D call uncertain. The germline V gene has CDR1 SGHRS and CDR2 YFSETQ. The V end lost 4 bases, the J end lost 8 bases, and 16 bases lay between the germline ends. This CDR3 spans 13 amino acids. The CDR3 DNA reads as TGCGCCAGCAGCCCTGACATCATCGGGCAGCAGTACTTC. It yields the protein CASSPDIIGQQYF.

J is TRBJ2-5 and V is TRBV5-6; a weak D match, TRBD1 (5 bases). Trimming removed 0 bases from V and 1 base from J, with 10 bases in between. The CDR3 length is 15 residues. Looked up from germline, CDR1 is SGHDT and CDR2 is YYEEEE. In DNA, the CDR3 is TGTGCCAGCAGCTTGGCCCGGACACCCCAAGAGACCCAGTACTTC. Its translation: CASSLARTPQETQYF.

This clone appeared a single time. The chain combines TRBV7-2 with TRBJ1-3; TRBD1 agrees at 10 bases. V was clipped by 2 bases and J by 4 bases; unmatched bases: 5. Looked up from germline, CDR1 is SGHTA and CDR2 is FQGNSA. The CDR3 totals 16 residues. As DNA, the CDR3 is TGTGCCAGCAGCTTATTTAGACAGGGGGCGGGAAACACCATATATTTT. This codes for CASSLFRQGAGNTIYF. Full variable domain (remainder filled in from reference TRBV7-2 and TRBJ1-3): GAGVSQSPSNKVTEKGKDVELRCDPISGHTALYWYRQSLGQGLEFLIYFQGNSAPDKSGLPSDRFSAERTGGSVSTLTIQRTQQEDSAVYLCASSLFRQGAGNTIYFGEGSWLTVV.

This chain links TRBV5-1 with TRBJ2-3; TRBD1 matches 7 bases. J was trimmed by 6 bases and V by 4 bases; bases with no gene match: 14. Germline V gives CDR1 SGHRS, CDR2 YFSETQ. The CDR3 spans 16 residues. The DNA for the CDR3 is TGCGCCAGCAGCAGGACAGGATCCCTTACTTCGGATACGCAGTATTTT. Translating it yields CASSRTGSLTSDTQYF.

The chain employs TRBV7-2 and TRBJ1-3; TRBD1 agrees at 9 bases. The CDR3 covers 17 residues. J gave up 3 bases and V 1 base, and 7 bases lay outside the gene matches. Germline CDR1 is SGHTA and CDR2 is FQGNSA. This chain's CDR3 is CASSLGPPDRGGNTIYF. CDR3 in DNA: TGTGCCAGCAGCTTAGGTCCCCCGGACAGGGGTGGAAACACCATATATTTT.

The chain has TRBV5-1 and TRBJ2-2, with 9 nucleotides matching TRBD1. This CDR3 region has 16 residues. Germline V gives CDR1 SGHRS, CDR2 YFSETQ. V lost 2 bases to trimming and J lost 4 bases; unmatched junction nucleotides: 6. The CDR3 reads CASSLSRTGATGELFF. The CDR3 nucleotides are TGCGCCAGCAGCTTATCAAGGACAGGGGCCACCGGGGAGCTGTTTTTT.

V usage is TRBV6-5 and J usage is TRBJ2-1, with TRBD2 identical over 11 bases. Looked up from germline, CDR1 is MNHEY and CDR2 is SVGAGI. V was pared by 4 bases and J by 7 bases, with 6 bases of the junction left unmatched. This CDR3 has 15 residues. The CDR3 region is CASSFSGGAGNEQFF. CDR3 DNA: TGTGCCAGCAGTTTTAGCGGGGGGGCAGGGAATGAGCAGTTCTTC.

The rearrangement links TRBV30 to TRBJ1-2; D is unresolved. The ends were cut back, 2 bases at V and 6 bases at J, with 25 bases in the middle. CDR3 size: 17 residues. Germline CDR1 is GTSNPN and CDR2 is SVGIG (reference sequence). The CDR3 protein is CAWSSNRFVGRGHGYTF. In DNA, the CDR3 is TGTGCCTGGAGTTCTAACCGTTTTGTGGGGAGAGGGCATGGCTACACCTTC.

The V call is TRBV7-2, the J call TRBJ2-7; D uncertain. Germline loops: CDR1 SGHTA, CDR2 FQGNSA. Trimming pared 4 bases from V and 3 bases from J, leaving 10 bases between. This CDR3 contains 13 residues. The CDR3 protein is CASSSPPYYEQYV. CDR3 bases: TGTGCCAGCAGCTCTCCCCCATACTACGAGCAGTACGTC.

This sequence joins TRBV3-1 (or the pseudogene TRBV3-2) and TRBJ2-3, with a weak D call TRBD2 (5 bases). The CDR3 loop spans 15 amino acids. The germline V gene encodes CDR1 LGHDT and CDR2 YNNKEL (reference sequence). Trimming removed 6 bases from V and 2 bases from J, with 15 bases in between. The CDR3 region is CASSPLDGITDTQYF. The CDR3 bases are TGTGCCAGCAGTCCCCTTGACGGGATCACAGATACGCAGTATTTT.

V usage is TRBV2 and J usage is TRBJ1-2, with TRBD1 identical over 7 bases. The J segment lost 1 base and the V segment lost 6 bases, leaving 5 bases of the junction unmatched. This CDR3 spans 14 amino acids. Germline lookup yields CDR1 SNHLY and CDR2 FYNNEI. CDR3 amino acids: CASSTGVNNYGYTF. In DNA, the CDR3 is TGTGCCAGCAGCACAGGGGTGAATAACTATGGCTACACCTTC.

The CDR3 nucleotides read TGTGCCAGTATCGCGGGGTATAATTCACCCCTCCACTTT. It yields the protein CASIAGYNSPLHF. The chain uses TRBV19 and TRBJ1-6; no definite D call. The germline V and J ends were trimmed by 7 bases and 4 bases, with 8 bases remaining between them. CDR3 length: 13 residues. Germline-derived CDR1 and CDR2 are LNHDA and SQIVND (reference sequence).

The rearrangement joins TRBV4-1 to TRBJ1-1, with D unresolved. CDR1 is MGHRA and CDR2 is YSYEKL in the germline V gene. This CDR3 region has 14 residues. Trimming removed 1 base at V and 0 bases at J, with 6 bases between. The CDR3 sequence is CASSQVTMNTEAFF. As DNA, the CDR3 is TGCGCCAGCAGCCAAGTTACAATGAACACTGAAGCTTTCTTT.

The DNA of the CDR3 is TGTGCCAGCAGTGGTGAAGGCTACACCTTC. It encodes CASSGEGYTF. The chain is built from TRBV9 and TRBJ1-2; D not certain. Trimming left V 5 bases short and J 8 bases short, with 7 bases between. CDR3 length: 10 residues. Germline V gene sequence: CDR1 SGDLS, CDR2 YYNGEE.

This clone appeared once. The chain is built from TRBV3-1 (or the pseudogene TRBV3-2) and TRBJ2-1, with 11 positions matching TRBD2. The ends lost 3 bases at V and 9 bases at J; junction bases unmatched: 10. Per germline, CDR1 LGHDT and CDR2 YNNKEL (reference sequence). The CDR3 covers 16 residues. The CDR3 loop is CASSHTLAGGPSEQFF. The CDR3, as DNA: TGTGCCAGCAGCCATACCTTAGCGGGGGGGCCAAGTGAGCAGTTCTTC.

In DNA form, the CDR3 reads TGTGCTAGTGGTTCACCTAGCGGGGACTCCTACGAGCAGTACTTC. Amino acids: CASGSPSGDSYEQYF. The chain has TRBV12-5 and TRBJ2-7, with 9 positions matching TRBD2. V was clipped by 4 bases and J by 0 bases; unmatched bases: 4. Germline values: CDR1 LGHNT, CDR2 FRNRAP. The CDR3 length is 15 residues.

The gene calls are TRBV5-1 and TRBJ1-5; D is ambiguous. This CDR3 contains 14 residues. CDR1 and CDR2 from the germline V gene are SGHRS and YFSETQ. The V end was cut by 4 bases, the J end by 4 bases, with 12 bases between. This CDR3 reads CASSLDTSNQPQHF. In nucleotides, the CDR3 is TGCGCCAGCAGCCTTGACACCTCGAATCAGCCCCAGCATTTT.

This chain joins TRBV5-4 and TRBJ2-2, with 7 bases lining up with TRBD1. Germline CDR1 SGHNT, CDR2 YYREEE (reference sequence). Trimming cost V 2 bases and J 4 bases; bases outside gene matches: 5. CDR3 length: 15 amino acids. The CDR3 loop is CASSFGTVLTGELFF. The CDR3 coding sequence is TGTGCCAGCAGCTTTGGGACAGTCCTCACCGGGGAGCTGTTTTTT.

The DNA of the CDR3 is TGTGCCTGGACCACCACGGACAGGGTTTATGGCTACACCTTC. Amino acids: CAWTTTDRVYGYTF. The chain joins TRBV30 to TRBJ1-2; TRBD1 agrees at 8 bases. Trimming at V came to 4 bases and at J to 5 bases, leaving 9 bases not matched to a gene. This CDR3 has 14 amino acids. The V gene's germline CDR1 is GTSNPN and CDR2 SVGIG (reference sequence).

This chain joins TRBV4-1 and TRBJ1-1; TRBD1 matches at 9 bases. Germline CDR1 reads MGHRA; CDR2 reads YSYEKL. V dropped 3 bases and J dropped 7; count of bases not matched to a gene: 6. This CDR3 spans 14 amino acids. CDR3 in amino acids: CASSHTTGGGEAFF. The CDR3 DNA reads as TGCGCCAGCAGCCATACGACAGGGGGGGGTGAAGCTTTCTTT.